Following are 20 T cell receptor beta chains from one sample sequenced in a study of T cell responses to AZD1222 COVID-19 vaccine. Data came from immunoSEQ multiplex PCR; TCRdb stores just in-frame clones and leaves some out. The sample holds about 150,000 clones; about 86% are singletons and the top ten take about 5%. Sequencing was performed on peripheral blood, taken 28 days after the second AZD1222 dose. The receptors shown here come from an adult who received the AZD1222 COVID-19 vaccine.

The chain uses TRBV4-1 and TRBJ2-3, with D hard to call. Looked up from germline, CDR1 is MGHRA and CDR2 is YSYEKL. The CDR3 consists of 14 residues. V dropped 3 bases and J dropped 0 bases, with 7 bases sitting between them. CDR3 amino acids: CASSQRVSTDTQYF. In DNA, the CDR3 is TGCGCCAGCAGCCAGCGAGTTAGCACAGATACGCAGTATTTT.

The chain employs TRBV5-1 and TRBJ2-5; 10 bases match TRBD2. Trimming took 4 bases from V and 1 from J; bases not matched to a gene: 4. CDR3 length: 15 amino acids. Per germline, CDR1 SGHRS and CDR2 YFSETQ. CDR3 loop: CASSTGLAAQETQYF. The DNA for the CDR3 is TGCGCCAGCAGCACTGGACTAGCGGCCCAAGAGACCCAGTACTTC.

V is TRBV7-9 and J is TRBJ1-3; D not certain. Germline lookup yields CDR1 SEHNR and CDR2 FQNEAQ (reference sequence). CDR3 size: 14 residues. The V end was cut by 4 bases, the J end by 3 bases, with 10 bases between. In DNA form, the CDR3 reads TGTGCCAGCAGCTCCCCTCTCATTGGAAACACCATATATTTT. It translates to CASSSPLIGNTIYF.

This clone has just one count. The chain has TRBV6-5 and TRBJ1-6; D may be TRBD1 (5 bases). The CDR3 extends over 15 amino acids. Deletions cut 3 bases from V and 9 bases from J, with 15 bases between. From germline, CDR1 is MNHEY and CDR2 SVGAGI. The CDR3: CASSYEEGRGSPLHF. DNA for the CDR3: TGTGCCAGCAGTTATGAGGAGGGGAGAGGTTCACCCCTCCACTTT.

The gene calls are TRBV5-4 and TRBJ2-7, with 9 positions matching TRBD2. Germline CDR1 SGHNT, CDR2 YYREEE (reference sequence). V shed 0 bases, J shed 2 bases, and the junction held 12 bases outside the gene matches. This CDR3 is built from 18 residues. The CDR3 protein is CASSLGSLTTSGAYEQYF. CDR3 nucleotide sequence: TGTGCCAGCAGCTTGGGTTCGTTAACGACTAGCGGAGCCTACGAGCAGTACTTC.

DNA for the CDR3: TGTGCCAGCAAGACAGGGGGCGATGAGCAGTTCTTC. It yields the protein CASKTGGDEQFF. This rearrangement joins TRBV2 to TRBJ2-1; TRBD1 matches at 10 bases. The V gene end was trimmed by 7 bases and the J gene end by 8 bases; junction bases not matched to a gene: 2. CDR1 is SNHLY, CDR2 FYNNEI, per germline. The CDR3 length is 12 residues.

The rearrangement joins TRBV7-9 to TRBJ1-5; D might be TRBD1 (5 bases). The V gene lost 8 bases and the J gene lost 7 bases, with 12 bases spanning the gap. Germline values: CDR1 SEHNR, CDR2 FQNEAQ (reference sequence). The CDR3 length is 12 residues. The CDR3 nucleotides read TGTGCCAGCGGGCAGGGAACCCAGCCCCAGCATTTT. It encodes CASGQGTQPQHF. Full variable domain (rest looked up from reference TRBV7-9 and TRBJ1-5): DTGVSQNPRHKITKRGQNVTFRCDPISEHNRLYWYRQTLGQGPEFLTYFQNEAQLEKSRLLSDRFSAERPKGSFSTLEIQRTEQGDSAMYLCASGQGTQPQHFGDGTRLSIL.

The chain links TRBV7-2 to TRBJ2-6; 9 bases agree with TRBD1. V shed 11 bases and J 0 bases; nucleotides not matched to a gene: 14. The CDR3 has 18 amino acids. Per the germline V gene, CDR1 is SGHTA and CDR2 is FQGNSA. The CDR3: CACKYGTGSFSGANVLTF. CDR3 coding DNA: TGTGCCTGCAAATACGGGACAGGGTCCTTCTCTGGGGCCAACGTCCTGACTTTC.

CDR3 in DNA: TGCGCCAGCAGCCAAGAATATGGAGACAGGGGCACAGATACGCAGTATTTT. Translated: CASSQEYGDRGTDTQYF. The chain carries TRBV4-1 and TRBJ2-3, with 7 bases lining up with TRBD1. The CDR3 covers 17 residues. The junction had 7 bases not matched to a gene; V was cut back by 0 bases and J by 1 base. The V gene's germline CDR1 is MGHRA and CDR2 YSYEKL.

Concerning this clone itself: Other DNA sequences in the same sample also yield this CDR3. The V gene is TRBV19, the J gene TRBJ1-1; no clear D. The germline V gene encodes CDR1 LNHDA and CDR2 SQIVND (reference sequence). V was pared by 1 base and J by 1 base, with 4 bases between. The CDR3 runs to 13 residues. The CDR3 loop reads CASSIVSNTEAFF. The DNA for the CDR3 is TGTGCCAGTAGTATAGTCTCGAACACTGAAGCTTTCTTT.

The V gene is TRBV5-1, the J gene TRBJ2-1; TRBD2 agrees at 10 bases. V dropped 4 bases and J dropped 7; count of bases not matched to a gene: 11. Germline-derived CDR1 and CDR2 are SGHRS and YFSETQ. The length of the CDR3 is 16 residues. In DNA, the CDR3 is TGCGCCAGCAGCCCAGTCTTTGCTAGCGGGAGAAATGAGCAGTTCTTC. It specifies CASSPVFASGRNEQFF.

The V and J genes are TRBV18 and TRBJ1-5, with 9 bases fitting TRBD1. CDR3 length: 15 residues. Germline V lookup: CDR1 KGHSH, CDR2 LQKENI. J was trimmed by 1 base and V by 6 bases; bases with no gene match: 4. The CDR3 region has the DNA TGTGCCAGCTCCGTCGGGACAGGGAGCAATCAGCCCCAGCATTTT. As protein: CASSVGTGSNQPQHF.

The rearrangement uses TRBV29-1 and TRBJ2-1; D is possibly TRBD2 (6 bases). Trimming shortened V by 4 bases and J by 4 bases, and 8 bases separated the two germline ends. Germline V gives CDR1 SQVTM, CDR2 ANQGSEA. The CDR3 is 12 residues long. CDR3 amino acids: CSVGAGYNEQFF. The CDR3, as DNA: TGCAGCGTTGGTGCGGGGTACAATGAGCAGTTCTTC.

The V gene is TRBV7-2, the J gene TRBJ1-5, with D unresolved. Looked up from germline, CDR1 is SGHTA and CDR2 is FQGNSA. Trimming took 6 bases from V and 7 from J, leaving 13 bases between them. CDR3 length equals 13 residues. The CDR3 here is CASRETAGQPQHF. As DNA, the CDR3 is TGTGCCAGCAGAGAGACGGCTGGCCAGCCCCAGCATTTT.

This sequence joins TRBV10-2 and TRBJ1-2; the match to TRBD1 covers 10 bases. Per the germline V gene, CDR1 is WSHSY and CDR2 is SAAADI. The CDR3 is made up of 13 amino acids. The trim removed 8 bases at V and 6 bases at J, leaving 6 bases unmatched. In nucleotides, the CDR3 is TGCGCCAGCGGGGGACAGGGGAGAAATGGCTACACCTTC. This sequence encodes CASGGQGRNGYTF.

This clone turned up a few times. V usage is TRBV5-4 and J usage is TRBJ1-5; D might be TRBD1 (6 bases). V lost 2 bases and J 4 bases, leaving 13 bases between the germline ends. The CDR3 covers 15 residues. CDR1 is SGHNT and CDR2 is YYREEE in the germline V gene (reference sequence). The CDR3 is CASSLGGEINQPQHF. In DNA form, the CDR3 reads TGTGCCAGCAGCTTAGGGGGAGAAATAAATCAGCCCCAGCATTTT.

This chain connects TRBV7-9 to TRBJ2-7; D may be TRBD2 (6 bases). V lost 1 base, J lost 10 bases, and 20 bases lay in between. The CDR3 contains 15 residues. Germline V gene sequence: CDR1 SEHNR, CDR2 FQNEAQ (reference sequence). CDR3 sequence (DNA): TGTGCCAGCAGCTTAGGATCGACACAAGGGAGGCCTCAGTACTTC. It encodes CASSLGSTQGRPQYF.

V usage is TRBV19 and J usage is TRBJ2-7, with D maybe TRBD2 (7 bases). The CDR3 consists of 14 residues. Germline V lookup: CDR1 LNHDA, CDR2 SQIVND (reference sequence). Trimming removed 5 bases from V and 5 bases from J, with 16 bases in between. The DNA of the CDR3 is TGTGCCAGTAGTGGTGGGGGGGCGCTGGACGAGCAGTACTTC. This codes for CASSGGGALDEQYF.

This chain uses TRBV28 with TRBJ2-1, with TRBD2 matching 10 bases. Germline CDR1 and CDR2: MDHEN and SYDVKM. J was trimmed by 7 bases and V by 5 bases; bases with no gene match: 11. This CDR3 is 16 amino acids long. CDR3 bases: TGTGCCAGCAGTCTAATCAAGAGCGGGGGGGCAAATGAGCAGTTCTTC. Its protein is CASSLIKSGGANEQFF.

The CDR3 coding sequence is TGTGCCAGCTCACCCACAGGTGGGAAGGGAGAGACCCAGTACTTC. Protein sequence: CASSPTGGKGETQYF. The rearrangement links TRBV18 to TRBJ2-5; possibly TRBD1 for D (5 bases). Germline V gene data show CDR1 as KGHSH and CDR2 as LQKENI. CDR3 length: 15 residues. The V gene lost 3 bases and the J gene lost 4 bases, with 15 bases spanning the gap.